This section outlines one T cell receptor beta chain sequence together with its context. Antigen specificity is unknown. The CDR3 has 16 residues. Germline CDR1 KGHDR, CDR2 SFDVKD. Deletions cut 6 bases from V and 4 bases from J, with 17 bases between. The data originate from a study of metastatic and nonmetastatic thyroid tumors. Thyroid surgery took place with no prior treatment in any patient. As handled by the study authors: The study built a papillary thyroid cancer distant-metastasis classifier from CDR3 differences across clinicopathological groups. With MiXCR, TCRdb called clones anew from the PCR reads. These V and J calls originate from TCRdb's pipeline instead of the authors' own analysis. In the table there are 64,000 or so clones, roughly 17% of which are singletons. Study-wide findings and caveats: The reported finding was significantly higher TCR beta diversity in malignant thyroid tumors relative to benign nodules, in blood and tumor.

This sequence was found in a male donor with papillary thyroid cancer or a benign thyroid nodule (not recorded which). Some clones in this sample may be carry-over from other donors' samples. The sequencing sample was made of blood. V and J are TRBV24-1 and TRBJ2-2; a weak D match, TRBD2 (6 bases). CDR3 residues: CATSSAGTSVTGELFF. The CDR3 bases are TGTGCCACCAGTTCGGCTGGGACTTCCGTCACCGGGGAGCTGTTTTTT.